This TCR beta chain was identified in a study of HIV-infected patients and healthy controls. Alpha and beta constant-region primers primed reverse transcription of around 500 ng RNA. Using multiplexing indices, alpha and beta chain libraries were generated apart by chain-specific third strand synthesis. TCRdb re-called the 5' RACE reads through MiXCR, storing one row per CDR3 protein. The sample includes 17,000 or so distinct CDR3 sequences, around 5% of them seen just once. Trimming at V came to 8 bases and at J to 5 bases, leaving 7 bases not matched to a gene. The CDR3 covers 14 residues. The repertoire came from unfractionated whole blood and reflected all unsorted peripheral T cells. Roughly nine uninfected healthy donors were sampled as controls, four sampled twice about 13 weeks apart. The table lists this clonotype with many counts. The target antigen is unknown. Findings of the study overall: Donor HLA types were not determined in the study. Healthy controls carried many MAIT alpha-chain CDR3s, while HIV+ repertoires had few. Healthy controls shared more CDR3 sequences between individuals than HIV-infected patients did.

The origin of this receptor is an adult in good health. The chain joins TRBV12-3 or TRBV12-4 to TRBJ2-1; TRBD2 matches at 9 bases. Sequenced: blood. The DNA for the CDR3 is TGTGCCAGCGGGGCGGGGGGGGCAGACAATGAGCAGTTCTTC. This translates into CASGAGGADNEQFF.